The source of this TCR beta chain is a study of blood T cells in healthy people across ages. Staff drew around 10 milliliters of peripheral blood from each donor. Researchers isolated at least 7 million PBMCs per sample. This clonotype was counted between two and nine times. A J-beta primer mix and a sample-barcoded 5' primer were used in a second PCR of about 7 to 12 cycles. TCRdb processed the 5' RACE reads anew with MiXCR; each CDR3 protein has one entry. The data contain around 990,000 distinct CDR3 sequences, almost 25% of them seen just once; the ten biggest clones take up about 0.8%. This sample was shared with a second study, whose subject was T cells of mothers and their children. That report adds: Three healthy Caucasian mothers and their six children were the donors.

The sequenced sample was blood. This TCR came from a girl aged 2 to 9 in good health.

In DNA form, the CDR3 reads TGTGCCAGCACTGCTCTCCTCTACGAGCAGTACTTC. It specifies CASTALLYEQYF. The chain combines TRBV2 with TRBJ2-7; D ambiguous. V was cut by 7 bases and J by 3 bases, with 10 bases left in between. Germline loops: CDR1 SNHLY, CDR2 FYNNEI. The CDR3 spans 12 residues.